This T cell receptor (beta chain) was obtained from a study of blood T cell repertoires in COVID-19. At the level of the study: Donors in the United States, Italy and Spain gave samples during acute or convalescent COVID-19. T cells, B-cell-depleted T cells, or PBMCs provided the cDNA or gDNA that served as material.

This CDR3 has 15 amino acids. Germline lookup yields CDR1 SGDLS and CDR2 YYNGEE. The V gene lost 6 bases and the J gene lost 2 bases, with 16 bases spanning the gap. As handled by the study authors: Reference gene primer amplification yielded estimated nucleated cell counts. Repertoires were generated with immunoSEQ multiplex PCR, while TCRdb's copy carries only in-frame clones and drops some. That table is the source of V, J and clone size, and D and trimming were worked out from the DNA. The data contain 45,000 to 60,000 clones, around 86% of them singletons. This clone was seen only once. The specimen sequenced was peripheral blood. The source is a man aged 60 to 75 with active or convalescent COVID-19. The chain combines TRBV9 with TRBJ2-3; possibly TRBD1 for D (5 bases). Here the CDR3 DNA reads TGTGCCAGCAACCGTGTGGGGCTAGACACAGATACGCAGTATTTT. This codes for CASNRVGLDTDTQYF. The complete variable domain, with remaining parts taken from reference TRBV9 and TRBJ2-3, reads DSGVTQTPKHLITATGQRVTLRCSPRSGDLSVYWYQQSLDQGLQFLIQYYNGEERAKGNILERFSAQQFPDLHSELNLSSLELGDSALYFCASNRVGLDTDTQYFGPGTRLTVL.